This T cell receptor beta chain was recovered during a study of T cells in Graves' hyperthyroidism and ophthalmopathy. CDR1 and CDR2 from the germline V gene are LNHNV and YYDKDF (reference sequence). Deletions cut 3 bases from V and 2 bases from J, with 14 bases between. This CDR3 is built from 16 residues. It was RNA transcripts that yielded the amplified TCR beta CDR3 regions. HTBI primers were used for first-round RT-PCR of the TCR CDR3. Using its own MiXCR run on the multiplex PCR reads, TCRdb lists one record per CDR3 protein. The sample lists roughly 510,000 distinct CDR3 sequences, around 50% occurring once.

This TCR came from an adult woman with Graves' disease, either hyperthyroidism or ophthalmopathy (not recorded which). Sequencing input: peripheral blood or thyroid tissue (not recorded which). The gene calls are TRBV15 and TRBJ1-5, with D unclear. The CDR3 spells CATSSRRGPGNQPQHF. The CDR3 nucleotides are TGTGCCACCAGCAGCCGCCGTGGGCCTGGCAATCAGCCCCAGCATTTT.